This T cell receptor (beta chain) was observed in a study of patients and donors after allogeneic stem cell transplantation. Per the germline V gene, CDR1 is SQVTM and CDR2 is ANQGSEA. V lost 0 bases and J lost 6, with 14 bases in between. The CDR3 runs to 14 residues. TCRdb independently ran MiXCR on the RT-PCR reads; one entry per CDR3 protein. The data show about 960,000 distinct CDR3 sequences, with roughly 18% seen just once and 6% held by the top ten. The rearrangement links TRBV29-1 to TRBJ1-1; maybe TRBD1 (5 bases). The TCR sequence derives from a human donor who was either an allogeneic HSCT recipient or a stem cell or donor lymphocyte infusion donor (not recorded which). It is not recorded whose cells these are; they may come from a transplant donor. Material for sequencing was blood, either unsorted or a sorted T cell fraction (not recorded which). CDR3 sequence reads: CSVEERVSGPEAFF. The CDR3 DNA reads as TGCAGCGTTGAAGAAAGGGTCTCAGGGCCTGAAGCTTTCTTT. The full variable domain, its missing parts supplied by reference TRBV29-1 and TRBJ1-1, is SAVISQKPSRDICQRGTSLTIQCQVDSQVTMMFWYRQQPGQSLTLIATANQGSEATYESGFVIDKFPISRPNLTFSTLTVSNMSPEDSSIYLCSVEERVSGPEAFFGQGTRLTVV.